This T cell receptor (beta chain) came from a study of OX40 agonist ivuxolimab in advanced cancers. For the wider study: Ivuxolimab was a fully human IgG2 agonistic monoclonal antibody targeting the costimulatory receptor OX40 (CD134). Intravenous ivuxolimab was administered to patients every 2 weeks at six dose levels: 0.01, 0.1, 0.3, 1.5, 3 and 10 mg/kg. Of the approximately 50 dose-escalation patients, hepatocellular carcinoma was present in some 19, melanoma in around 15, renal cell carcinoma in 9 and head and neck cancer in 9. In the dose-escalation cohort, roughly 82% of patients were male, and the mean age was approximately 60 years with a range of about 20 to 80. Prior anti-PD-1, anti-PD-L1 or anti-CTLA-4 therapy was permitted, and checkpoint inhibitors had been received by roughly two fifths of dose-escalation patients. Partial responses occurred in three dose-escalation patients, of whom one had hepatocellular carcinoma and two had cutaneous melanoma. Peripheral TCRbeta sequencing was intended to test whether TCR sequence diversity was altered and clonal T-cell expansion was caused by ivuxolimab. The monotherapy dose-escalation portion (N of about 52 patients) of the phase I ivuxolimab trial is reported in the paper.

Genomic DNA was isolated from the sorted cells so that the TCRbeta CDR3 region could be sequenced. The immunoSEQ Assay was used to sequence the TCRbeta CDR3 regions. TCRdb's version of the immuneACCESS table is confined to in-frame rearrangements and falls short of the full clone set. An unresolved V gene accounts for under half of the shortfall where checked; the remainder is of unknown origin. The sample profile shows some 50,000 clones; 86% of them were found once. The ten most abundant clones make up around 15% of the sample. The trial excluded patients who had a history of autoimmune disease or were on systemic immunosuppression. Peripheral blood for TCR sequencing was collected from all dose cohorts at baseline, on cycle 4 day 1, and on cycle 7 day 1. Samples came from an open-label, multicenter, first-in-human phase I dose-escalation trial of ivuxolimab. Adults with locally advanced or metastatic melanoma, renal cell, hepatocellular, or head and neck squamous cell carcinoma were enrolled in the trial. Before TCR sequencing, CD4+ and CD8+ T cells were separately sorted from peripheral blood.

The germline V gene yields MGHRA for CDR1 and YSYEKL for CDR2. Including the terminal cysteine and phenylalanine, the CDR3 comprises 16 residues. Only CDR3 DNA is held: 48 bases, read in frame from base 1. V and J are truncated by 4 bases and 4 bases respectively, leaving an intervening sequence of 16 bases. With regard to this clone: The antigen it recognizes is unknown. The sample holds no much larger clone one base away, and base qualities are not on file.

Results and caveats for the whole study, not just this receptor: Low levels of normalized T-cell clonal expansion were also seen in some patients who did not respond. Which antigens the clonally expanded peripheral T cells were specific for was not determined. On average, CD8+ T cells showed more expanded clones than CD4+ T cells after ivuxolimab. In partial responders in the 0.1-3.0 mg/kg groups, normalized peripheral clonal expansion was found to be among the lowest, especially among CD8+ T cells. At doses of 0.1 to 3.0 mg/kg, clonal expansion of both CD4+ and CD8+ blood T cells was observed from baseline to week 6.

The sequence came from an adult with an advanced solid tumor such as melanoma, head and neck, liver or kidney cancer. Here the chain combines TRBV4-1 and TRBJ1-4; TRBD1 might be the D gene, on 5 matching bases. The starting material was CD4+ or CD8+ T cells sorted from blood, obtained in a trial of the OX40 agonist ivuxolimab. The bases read TGCGCCAGCAGCCTCGGGCACGGGGGAGGTAATGAAAAACTGTTTTTT. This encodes CASSLGHGGGNEKLFF.